This passage covers 8 T cell receptor beta chains from one sample sequenced in a study of patients and donors after allogeneic stem cell transplantation. In TCRdb, the RT-PCR reads were re-called with MiXCR into one record per CDR3 protein. The sample carries 920,000 or so distinct CDR3 sequences, about 20% recorded once. Sequenced sample: blood, either unsorted or a sorted T cell fraction (not recorded which). These receptors all stem from a human donor who was either an allogeneic HSCT recipient or a stem cell or donor lymphocyte infusion donor (not recorded which). It is not recorded whose cells these are; they may come from a transplant donor.

This clonotype came up once. The J gene is TRBJ1-1, the V gene TRBV20-1, with 7 bases matching TRBD1. Trimming at V came to 1 base and at J to 6 bases, leaving 2 bases not matched to a gene. The CDR3 loop spans 12 amino acids. CDR1 DFQATT and CDR2 SNEGSKA come from the germline V gene (reference sequence). Here the CDR3 DNA reads TGCAGTGCTAGAGGACAGGGCCCTGAAGCTTTCTTT. As protein: CSARGQGPEAFF.

The CDR3 nucleotides are TGTGCCAGCAGCTCCGCCCTGAGGTTGCAAGAGACCCAGTACTTC. Translated: CASSSALRLQETQYF. This chain connects TRBV7-2 to TRBJ2-5; D unresolved. V was trimmed by 4 bases and J by 2 bases, leaving 14 bases between them. The germline CDR1 and CDR2 sequences are SGHTA and FQGNSA. This CDR3 is 15 amino acids long.

The chain recombines TRBV13 with TRBJ1-2, with D maybe TRBD1 (6 bases). Trimming cost V 5 bases and J 4 bases, with 14 bases left between them. The CDR3 is made up of 14 amino acids. CDR1 PRHDT and CDR2 FYEKMQ come from the germline V gene (reference sequence). The CDR3 coding sequence is TGTGCCAGCAGCCACGAGAGGGGGGTCTATGGCTACACCTTC. Protein product: CASSHERGVYGYTF.

The chain joins TRBV5-1 to TRBJ2-5; 12 bases map to TRBD2. From germline, CDR1 is SGHRS and CDR2 YFSETQ. The CDR3 sequence is 19 residues long. Trimming cost V 1 base and J 1 base; bases outside gene matches: 11. CDR3 region: CASSLLRRPTSGSQETQYF. The CDR3 DNA reads as TGCGCCAGCAGCTTGCTCCGCAGACCGACTAGCGGGAGCCAAGAGACCCAGTACTTC.

This clonotype has more than one count but fewer than ten. This chain uses TRBV7-6 with TRBJ2-7, with TRBD1 matching 12 bases. Per germline, CDR1 SGHVS and CDR2 FNYEAQ. V was pared by 2 bases and J by 5 bases, with 7 bases of the junction left unmatched. CDR3 length equals 16 residues. The CDR3 sequence: CASSLLTGTGGHEQYF. In nucleotides, the CDR3 is TGTGCCAGCAGCTTATTAACCGGGACAGGGGGCCACGAGCAGTACTTC.

This clonotype was seen a few times. The chain carries TRBV20-1 and TRBJ2-7, with D possibly called TRBD1 or TRBD2 (6 bases each). Between the trimmed V and J ends, which lost 3 bases and 2 bases, there was a span of 11 bases. CDR1 is DFQATT, CDR2 SNEGSKA, per germline (reference sequence). The CDR3 is made up of 13 amino acids. CDR3 sequence: CSASLGGAYEQYF. DNA of the CDR3: TGCAGTGCTAGTTTGGGGGGCGCCTACGAGCAGTACTTC.

There are a few counts of this clonotype. This chain connects TRBV20-1 to TRBJ1-2, with 7 bases identical to TRBD1. J lost 4 bases, V lost 5 bases, and 7 bases had no gene match. The CDR3 is 13 residues long. From germline, CDR1 is DFQATT and CDR2 SNEGSKA (reference sequence). CDR3 sequence (DNA): TGCAGTGCTGGTCGGACAGGCGCCTATGGCTACACCTTC. It specifies CSAGRTGAYGYTF.

This chain uses TRBV3-1 with TRBJ1-1; no clear D gene. The length of the CDR3 is 14 residues. Between the trimmed V and J ends, which lost 3 bases and 4 bases, there was a span of 12 bases. Per the germline V gene, CDR1 is LGHDT and CDR2 is YNNKEL (reference sequence). As DNA, the CDR3 is TGTGCCAGCAGCCATTTGGGAGTAATCACTGAAGCTTTCTTT. Translation: CASSHLGVITEAFF.